This T cell receptor (beta chain) was captured in a study of stem cell transplantation in POMP-related autoinflammatory disease (dated by TCRdb to the early 2020s). For the study in its entirety: According to the study's hypothesis, the TRB repertoire gets skewed because defective thymoproteasomes impair MHC class I-dependent CD8+ T-cell differentiation and positive selection. The effect of POMP deficiency on T-cell receptor beta repertoire diversity and CDR3 characteristics was assessed using high-throughput TRB sequencing. After transplant, DNA chimerism analysis showed 100% donor engraftment of neutrophils and platelets through one year. Prior to transplant, the patients had CD4+ naive T-cell skewing, low CD8+ T-cell proportions, and decreased T-cell cytokine secretion. The investigation overall reported the following: In PRAID patients, the trend toward lower diversity and increased clonality reached statistical significance only for regulatory T cells. A trend toward lower TRB diversity and higher clonality was observed in PRAID patients across all analyzed T-cell subsets. PRAID patients showed a restricted number of unique TRB V-J gene pairings.

Per the publication, the time point label means: after hematopoietic stem cell transplant. PRAID was characterized by prominent immunodeficiency alongside autoinflammation. T-cell subsets (conventional T cells, CD8+ T cells, regulatory T cells, T follicular helper cells) were sorted before TRB sequencing. V loses 0 bases at its end and J loses 6 bases; junction bases beyond the gene matches: 5. The CDR3, from cysteine to phenylalanine, totals 15 residues. The entry retains the CDR3 DNA only, 45 bases that are in frame from base 1. The CDR1 and CDR2 encoded by the germline V gene are MGHRA and YSYEKL. The method was the immunoSEQ multiplex PCR assay. On the authors' methods: Repertoire diversity was quantified with Shannon entropy, accounting for clonal size distribution. The Gini-Simpson index (Simpson_1-D) served as the measure of how unequally clonotypes were distributed. The table comes from immuneACCESS by way of TCRdb, which keeps in-frame sequences with V and J called. Part of the clones is missing from these tables; in studies checked, under half for an unresolved V gene and the rest for unknown reasons. That table supplies the V and J calls and clone size; D and trimming were determined from the DNA. The table for this sample lists tens of thousands of clones; under 95% of them were counted only once. The ten largest clones add up to 0.55% to 0.85% of the sample.

As concerns this clone: Which antigen it targets is not known. There are no base qualities to consult, and no much larger clone falls within one base.

The sample in question was CD4+ T cells from PBMCs, obtained after stem cell transplantation. This chain is built from TRBV4-1 and TRBJ1-5; TRBD1 aligns with 7 central bases. The receptor comes from a human patient with POMP-related autoinflammation and immune dysregulation (PRAID). After a transplant, the donor of the graft may account for some T cells. The sequenced DNA is TGCGCCAGCAGCCAAGATCCAGGGGGGATTCAGCCCCAGCATTTT. It specifies CASSQDPGGIQPQHF.